The 11 T cell receptor beta chains in this list originate from one sample, sequenced in a study of blood T cell repertoires in COVID-19. Only in-frame clones appear in the TCRdb table, and some are missing; sequencing was by immunoSEQ multiplex PCR. The sample holds 210,000 or so clones, about 86% seen once. The specimen sequenced was peripheral blood. The receptors were sampled from a woman in her fifties or sixties with acute or convalescent COVID-19.

The chain employs TRBV6-2 or TRBV6-3 and TRBJ2-1; D possibly corresponds to TRBD2 (5 bases). Germline V gene data show CDR1 as MNHEY and CDR2 as SVGEGT. This CDR3 region has 15 residues. Trimming stripped 5 bases from V and 8 bases from J, with 19 bases between. DNA of the CDR3: TGTGCCAGCAGTCAACTAGTACTAGTAGCTGATGAGCAGTTCTTC. Its protein product is CASSQLVLVADEQFF.

This clone appeared once. The chain couples TRBV11-3 to TRBJ1-3; D possibly corresponds to TRBD1 (5 bases). The CDR3 is made up of 17 amino acids. Germline-derived CDR1 and CDR2 are SGHNT and YENEEA. V gave up 2 bases and J gave up 5 bases, with 19 bases separating them. CDR3 coding DNA: TGTGCCAGCAGCTTACATCCCTTGGGGGGGACGAGAAACACCATATATTTT. As protein: CASSLHPLGGTRNTIYF. Complete variable domain (other parts from reference TRBV11-3 and TRBJ1-3): EAGVVQSPRYKIIEKKQPVAFWCNPISGHNTLYWYLQNLGQGPELLIRYENEEAVDDSQLPKDRFSAERLKGVDSTLKIQPAELGDSAVYLCASSLHPLGGTRNTIYFGEGSWLTVV.

The chain employs TRBV11-3 and TRBJ2-3; 8 bases match TRBD2. The CDR3 has 16 amino acids. The trim removed 5 bases at V and 3 bases at J, leaving 10 bases unmatched. The germline CDR1 and CDR2 sequences are SGHNT and YENEEA. CDR3 bases: TGTGCCAGCAGCACGGGAGGGGGGTTGGGGACAGATACGCAGTATTTT. Amino acids: CASSTGGGLGTDTQYF.

The chain links TRBV7-9 to TRBJ2-7; a weak D match, TRBD2 (5 bases). Germline CDR1 reads SEHNR; CDR2 reads FQNEAQ (reference sequence). V lost 0 bases to trimming and J lost 3 bases, with 6 bases between them. This CDR3 has 13 amino acids. DNA for the CDR3: TGTGCCAGCAGCTTAGCGGGAGTCTACGAGCAGTACTTC. It is translated as CASSLAGVYEQYF. The complete variable domain, with remaining parts taken from reference TRBV7-9 and TRBJ2-7, reads DTGVSQNPRHKITKRGQNVTFRCDPISEHNRLYWYRQTLGQGPEFLTYFQNEAQLEKSRLLSDRFSAERPKGSFSTLEIQRTEQGDSAMYLCASSLAGVYEQYFGPGTRLTVT.

The chain employs TRBV5-1 and TRBJ2-7, with 8 nucleotides matching TRBD2. From germline, CDR1 is SGHRS and CDR2 YFSETQ. The CDR3 consists of 15 residues. The junction had 8 bases not matched to a gene; V was cut back by 4 bases and J by 2 bases. This CDR3 reads CASSGRASGPYEQYF. CDR3 nucleotide sequence: TGCGCCAGCAGCGGGAGGGCTAGCGGGCCCTACGAGCAGTACTTC.

V is TRBV6-5 and J is TRBJ2-7, with D possibly TRBD1 on 6 matching bases. Trimming cost V 4 bases and J 4 bases, with 8 bases left between them. Germline assignment: CDR1 MNHEY and CDR2 SVGAGI. This CDR3 has 12 amino acids. The CDR3 coding sequence is TGTGCCAGCAGTTTAGGGGGTTACGAGCAGTACTTC. This translates into CASSLGGYEQYF.

This chain connects TRBV11-1 to TRBJ2-2, with 8 bases aligning to TRBD2. This CDR3 spans 15 amino acids. V lost 3 bases to trimming and J lost 4 bases; unmatched junction nucleotides: 4. Germline V gene sequence: CDR1 SGHAT, CDR2 FQDESV (reference sequence). The CDR3 nucleotides are TGTGCCAGCAGCTTTTCGGGAGGGGTCACCGGGGAGCTGTTTTTT. It translates to CASSFSGGVTGELFF.

The chain links TRBV4-1 to TRBJ1-3, with D perhaps TRBD1 (5 bases). Germline V lookup: CDR1 MGHRA, CDR2 YSYEKL. The CDR3 contains 16 residues. The V end was cut by 4 bases, the J end by 2 bases, with 15 bases between. In DNA, the CDR3 is TGCGCCAGCAGCCGCGATCTGAAAGGGGCTGGAAACACCATATATTTT. The encoded protein is CASSRDLKGAGNTIYF.

The chain combines TRBV5-1 with TRBJ2-7, with 8 bases lining up with TRBD2. The V and J ends lost 2 bases and 7 bases, in that order; junction bases with no gene match: 11. CDR1 and CDR2 (germline): SGHRS, YFSETQ. The CDR3 spans 15 residues. CDR3 protein: CASSLLTGGPLEQYF. The CDR3 nucleotides read TGCGCCAGCAGCTTACTAACGGGAGGGCCATTGGAGCAGTACTTC.

V gene TRBV9 combines with J gene TRBJ2-2; possibly TRBD2 for D (6 bases). The CDR3 loop spans 15 amino acids. The ends were cut back, 2 bases at V and 5 bases at J, with 13 bases in the middle. The germline gives CDR1 SGDLS, CDR2 YYNGEE. The CDR3: CASSVRLVSTGELFF. The CDR3 nucleotides read TGTGCCAGCAGCGTCAGACTAGTTTCGACCGGGGAGCTGTTTTTT.

The chain uses TRBV2 and TRBJ2-5; no clear D gene. Trimming removed 3 bases at V and 2 bases at J, with 4 bases between. The CDR3 is 12 residues long. Germline V gene data show CDR1 as SNHLY and CDR2 as FYNNEI. For the CDR3, the DNA is TGTGCCAGCAGTGACATGCAAGAGACCCAGTACTTC. This codes for CASSDMQETQYF.